The next 29 T cell receptor beta chains were all read from a single sample in a study of T-cell reconstitution after alpha-beta-depleted transplantation in children. TCRbeta library construction was performed incorporating unique molecular identifiers. TCRdb reprocessed the PCR reads with MiXCR, giving one entry per CDR3 protein. The sample includes just over 950,000 distinct CDR3 sequences, roughly 29% of them seen just once. Here the sequenced sample was PBMCs, mostly from graft donor cells, taken 360 days after TCRalphabeta/CD19-depleted stem cell transplant. These receptors originate from a boy under two years old who had a stem cell transplant for SCID, so the T cells may come from the graft donor.

V and J are TRBV5-1 and TRBJ2-1; unclear D gene. Germline V lookup: CDR1 SGHRS, CDR2 YFSETQ. The ends were cut back, 2 bases at V and 9 bases at J, with 6 bases in the middle. The CDR3 is made up of 11 amino acids. This chain's CDR3 is CASSFRAEQFF. CDR3 DNA sequence: TGCGCCAGCAGCTTCCGGGCTGAGCAGTTCTTC.

The table lists this clonotype with a few counts. The CDR3 spells CASSSLGTTDTQYF. The CDR3 nucleotides read TGTGCCAGCAGTTCCCTCGGGACCACAGATACGCAGTATTTT. V usage is TRBV27 and J usage is TRBJ2-3; the D gene could be TRBD1 or TRBD2 (5 bases each). V shed 4 bases and J shed 2 bases, with 10 bases lying between them. The germline CDR1 and CDR2 sequences are MNHEY and SMNVEV (reference sequence). The CDR3 contains 14 residues.

The chain has TRBV6-2 or TRBV6-3 and TRBJ2-3, with 11 bases that match TRBD1. The germline V gene has CDR1 MNHEY and CDR2 SVGEGT. This CDR3 has 19 residues. J lost 3 bases, V lost 2 bases, and 13 bases had no gene match. The CDR3 nucleotides read TGTGCCAGCAGTTACGTCCCGGGACAGGGGGATTTCGGGACAGATACGCAGTATTTT. Its protein is CASSYVPGQGDFGTDTQYF.

This clonotype has more than one count but fewer than ten. For the CDR3, the DNA is TGCAGTGCTAGCGTGCCGCGTGAGCAGTTCTTC. As protein: CSASVPREQFF. This chain connects TRBV20-1 to TRBJ2-1; no reliable D call. Trimming stripped 3 bases from V and 9 bases from J, with 9 bases between. CDR3 length: 11 residues. From germline, CDR1 is DFQATT and CDR2 SNEGSKA (reference sequence).

The chain links TRBV18 to TRBJ2-7; D gene unclear. V lost 4 bases and J 7 bases, leaving 11 bases between the germline ends. The CDR3 has 12 amino acids. Per the germline V gene, CDR1 is KGHSH and CDR2 is LQKENI. The CDR3 nucleotides are TGTGCCAGCTCACTACAAGAGAGGGAGCAGTACTTC. Protein: CASSLQEREQYF.

The chain links TRBV5-1 to TRBJ1-1; a weak D match, TRBD1 (5 bases). Trimming took 0 bases from V and 5 from J, leaving 14 bases between them. CDR1 SGHRS and CDR2 YFSETQ come from the germline V gene. The CDR3 runs to 15 residues. This CDR3 is CASSLDRGLRTEAFF. The CDR3 DNA reads as TGCGCCAGCAGCTTGGATAGGGGTCTAAGGACTGAAGCTTTCTTT. The variable domain in full, with the rest retrieved from reference TRBV5-1 and TRBJ1-1, is KAGVTQTPRYLIKTRGQQVTLSCSPISGHRSVSWYQQTPGQGLQFLFEYFSETQRNKGNFPGRFSGRQFSNSRSEMNVSTLELGDSALYLCASSLDRGLRTEAFFGQGTRLTVV.

This chain links TRBV10-3 with TRBJ2-6; TRBD1 matches at 7 bases. Germline trimming cut 10 bases from V and 0 bases from J; bases unmatched to any gene: 12. CDR1 and CDR2 from the germline V gene are ENHRY and SYGVKD. The CDR3 totals 17 residues. CDR3 loop: CATLLDRALSGANVLTF. For the CDR3, the DNA is TGTGCCACCCTCTTAGACAGGGCTCTCTCTGGGGCCAACGTCCTGACTTTC.

The sample holds a few counts of this clonotype. The V and J genes are TRBV6-1 and TRBJ1-3, with TRBD1 as a possible D gene (5 bases). This CDR3 has 14 residues. V lost 6 bases and J lost 4, with 13 bases in between. Germline-derived CDR1 and CDR2 are MNHNS and SASEGT. In nucleotides, the CDR3 is TGTGCCAGCAGGCTGGACACTGCAGGAAACACCATATATTTT. Translating it yields CASRLDTAGNTIYF.

The chain has TRBV5-6 and TRBJ2-7; D is possibly TRBD1 (5 bases). The CDR3 is 17 amino acids. Germline V gives CDR1 SGHDT, CDR2 YYEEEE. Trimming pared 4 bases from V and 5 bases from J, leaving 25 bases between. The CDR3 DNA follows: TGTGCCAGCAGCACCCGCGCAATGGGGCGACGGCGTAACGAGCAGTACTTC. Translated: CASSTRAMGRRRNEQYF.

The chain carries TRBV4-3 and TRBJ2-3; D is unclear. The CDR3 sequence is 15 residues long. Germline CDR1 and CDR2: LGHNA and YSLEER. V was pared by 0 bases and J by 4 bases, with 11 bases between. CDR3 bases: TGCGCCAGCAGCCAAGATCTTATGGGCTCAGATACGCAGTATTTT. Its protein is CASSQDLMGSDTQYF.

This chain joins TRBV6-6 and TRBJ1-3; D gene unclear. CDR3 length: 13 residues. From germline, CDR1 is MNHNY and CDR2 SVGAGI (reference sequence). Trimming removed 2 bases at V and 8 bases at J, with 10 bases between. CDR3 bases: TGTGCCAGCAGTTACCATCTTTTGGACACCATATATTTT. It specifies CASSYHLLDTIYF.

The genes are TRBV10-3 and TRBJ1-1; unclear D gene. With 4 bases removed from V and 1 base from J, the gap between germline ends came to 10 bases. This CDR3 contains 14 residues. From germline, CDR1 is ENHRY and CDR2 SYGVKD. The CDR3 sequence: CAISVHRKNTEAFF. DNA of the CDR3: TGTGCCATCAGTGTTCACAGAAAGAACACTGAAGCTTTCTTT.

Notes on this clonotype: Lacking the conserved final phenylalanine or tryptophan, this CDR3 likely reflects a read error. It is unclear where the CDR3 begins or ends on the DNA, so no DNA is shown, and the CDR3 is as TCRdb lists it. The chain uses TRBV21-1 and TRBJ2-7; no DNA check was done on the table's D call, TRBD1. TRBV21-1 is a recognized pseudogene. The CDR3 sequence runs 13 residues, both termini included. CDR3 sequence: CASSTGPDSEQYS.

V gene TRBV19 combines with J gene TRBJ1-1; no definite D call. CDR3 size: 12 residues. V lost 3 bases and J 10 bases, leaving 12 bases between the germline ends. CDR1 is LNHDA, CDR2 SQIVND, per germline (reference sequence). The CDR3 region has the DNA TGTGCCAGTAGTATTGCGGCAGCCAGAGCTTTCTTT. Translating gives CASSIAAARAFF.

The gene calls are TRBV11-3 and TRBJ2-1; 9 bases align to TRBD1. The CDR3 consists of 14 residues. CDR1 is SGHNT, CDR2 YENEEA, per germline. V was pared by 5 bases and J by 7 bases, with 6 bases of the junction left unmatched. This CDR3 reads CASSRDREQNEQFF. The CDR3 DNA reads TGTGCCAGCAGCCGGGACAGGGAGCAGAATGAGCAGTTCTTC.

V gene TRBV4-3 combines with J gene TRBJ1-1; D perhaps matches TRBD1 (5 bases). The CDR3 is 16 residues long. The ends were cut back, 0 bases at V and 4 bases at J, with 15 bases in the middle. Germline values: CDR1 LGHNA, CDR2 YSLEER. CDR3 nucleotide sequence: TGCGCCAGCAGCCAAGATTCGAGACAGATGTCCACTGAAGCTTTCTTT. It encodes CASSQDSRQMSTEAFF.

In this sample, this clonotype turned up once. J is TRBJ2-1 and V is TRBV20-1; 13 bases map to TRBD2. CDR1 is DFQATT, CDR2 SNEGSKA, per germline (reference sequence). CDR3 length equals 17 residues. V shed 2 bases and J 8 bases; nucleotides not matched to a gene: 12. CDR3 DNA sequence: TGCAGTGCTAGAAAACTCGAAGGACTAGCGGGGGTGGATGAGCAGTTCTTC. Its translation: CSARKLEGLAGVDEQFF.

This sequence joins TRBV30 and TRBJ1-4; D gene uncertain. The germline gives CDR1 GTSNPN, CDR2 SVGIG (reference sequence). The CDR3 is 14 amino acids. The V gene lost 5 bases and the J gene lost 8 bases, with 18 bases spanning the gap. CDR3 sequence (DNA): TGTGCCTGGCGCGTACCAGCGGCGGGAGAAAAACTGTTTTTT. Translation gives CAWRVPAAGEKLFF.

V is TRBV10-1 and J is TRBJ1-5; tentative D call: TRBD1 (5 bases). The germline gives CDR1 WNHNN, CDR2 SYGVQD (reference sequence). V lost 5 bases and J 4 bases, leaving 18 bases between the germline ends. The CDR3 length is 16 residues. The CDR3 bases are TGCGCCAGCAGTAGACTTTGCCAGGGAGGGAATCAGCCCCAGCATTTT. Translation gives CASSRLCQGGNQPQHF.

This chain links TRBV7-2 with TRBJ2-1; TRBD2 agrees at 7 bases. Trimming removed 2 bases from V and 3 bases from J; junction bases left unmatched: 4. The CDR3 totals 15 residues. Germline lookup yields CDR1 SGHTA and CDR2 FQGNSA. The CDR3 loop reads CASSLWAGDYNEQFF. The DNA of the CDR3 is TGTGCCAGCAGCTTATGGGCGGGGGACTACAATGAGCAGTTCTTC.

In this sample, this clonotype turned up once. This chain connects TRBV29-1 to TRBJ1-1; tentatively, D is TRBD1 (6 bases). The CDR3 runs to 13 residues. Germline V gene lookup returns CDR1 SQVTM and CDR2 ANQGSEA. V lost 5 bases and J 0 bases, leaving 10 bases between the germline ends. In DNA, the CDR3 is TGCAGCGTTCTAGACAGGATGAACACTGAAGCTTTCTTT. Protein: CSVLDRMNTEAFF.

The chain joins TRBV10-3 to TRBJ2-1; possibly TRBD2 for D (5 bases). CDR1 and CDR2 from the germline V gene are ENHRY and SYGVKD. The ends were cut back, 4 bases at V and 9 bases at J, with 16 bases in the middle. This CDR3 comprises 14 residues. As DNA, the CDR3 is TGTGCCATCAGTGGGTCAGCGAAAGAGGGTGAGCAGTTCTTC. Protein: CAISGSAKEGEQFF.

This clonotype was seen more than once but under ten times. The genes are TRBV5-1 and TRBJ2-5, with D maybe TRBD2 (5 bases). This CDR3 has 13 residues. Per germline, CDR1 SGHRS and CDR2 YFSETQ. With 3 bases removed from V and 5 bases from J, the gap between germline ends came to 11 bases. The DNA of the CDR3 is TGCGCCAGCAGCTCCGGGGTGGTGGAGACCCAGTACTTC. Amino acids: CASSSGVVETQYF.

The chain employs TRBV11-2 and TRBJ2-3, with D unresolved. The CDR3 loop spans 14 amino acids. The germline gives CDR1 SGHAT, CDR2 FQNNGV. Trimming took off 3 bases at V and 7 bases at J, with 14 bases between the two ends. The CDR3: CASSFSTVGNTQYF. CDR3 DNA sequence: TGTGCCAGCAGCTTTTCGACTGTGGGGAATACGCAGTATTTT. The variable domain in full, with the rest retrieved from reference TRBV11-2 and TRBJ2-3, is EAGVAQSPRYKIIEKRQSVAFWCNPISGHATLYWYQQILGQGPKLLIQFQNNGVVDDSQLPKDRFSAERLKGVDSTLKIQPAKLEDSAVYLCASSFSTVGNTQYFGPGTRLTVL.

The chain couples TRBV27 to TRBJ2-7; TRBD1 matches at 9 bases. The V gene's germline CDR1 is MNHEY and CDR2 SMNVEV (reference sequence). V shed 1 base and J 3 bases; nucleotides not matched to a gene: 7. This CDR3 contains 16 residues. The CDR3 loop reads CASSLLPGQGFYEQYF. The CDR3 DNA is TGTGCCAGCAGTTTATTACCGGGACAGGGCTTCTACGAGCAGTACTTC.

This clonotype showed up just once. The V gene is TRBV20-1, the J gene TRBJ2-6; no clear D. V dropped 0 bases and J dropped 4 bases, with 19 bases sitting between them. From germline, CDR1 is DFQATT and CDR2 SNEGSKA (reference sequence). CDR3 length: 18 residues. The CDR3 sequence is CSARDLKTRPVGANVLTF. The CDR3 DNA follows: TGCAGTGCTAGAGATCTAAAGACCCGTCCTGTAGGGGCCAACGTCCTGACTTTC.

This clonotype came up a few times. The CDR3 is CASSLEGVANNEQFF. Here the CDR3 DNA reads TGTGCCAGCAGCTTAGAGGGGGTGGCTAACAATGAGCAGTTCTTC. The rearrangement joins TRBV7-2 to TRBJ2-1; a possible D gene is TRBD1 (6 bases). This CDR3 comprises 15 residues. The germline gives CDR1 SGHTA, CDR2 FQGNSA. Trimming took off 1 base at V and 5 bases at J, with 12 bases between the two ends. Supplemented by reference TRBV7-2 and TRBJ2-1, the full variable domain reads GAGVSQSPSNKVTEKGKDVELRCDPISGHTALYWYRQSLGQGLEFLIYFQGNSAPDKSGLPSDRFSAERTGGSVSTLTIQRTQQEDSAVYLCASSLEGVANNEQFFGPGTRLTVL.

V usage is TRBV12-3 or TRBV12-4 and J usage is TRBJ2-3; D remains unclear. Trimming removed 3 bases at V and 2 bases at J, with 12 bases between. This CDR3 is 15 amino acids long. The CDR3 DNA is TGTGCCAGCAGTTTTTTGGCGGCGATCACAGATACGCAGTATTTT. This translates into CASSFLAAITDTQYF.

V is TRBV7-9 and J is TRBJ1-2, with D possibly being TRBD1 (5 bases). This CDR3 has 15 residues. Germline assignment: CDR1 SEHNR and CDR2 FQNEAQ (reference sequence). Trimming stripped 4 bases from V and 2 bases from J, with 14 bases between. The DNA for the CDR3 is TGTGCCAGCAGCTCCCCTGACAGCCTAAACTATGGCTACACCTTC. Translated: CASSSPDSLNYGYTF.